This TCR beta chain was identified in a study of persistence of HIV-infected CD4 T cells. Study-level information: Multiple blood draws of up to about 180 mL, except a couple of donors with single leukapheresis.

Worth noting for this clone: Its antigen is undetermined.

General observations from the study: Compared with CD3/CD28-stimulated cells, CMV- and Gag-responding cells showed lower TCRbeta richness.

The germline V gene encodes CDR1 LNHDA and CDR2 SQIVND (reference sequence). This CDR3 spans 13 amino acids. The V gene lost 3 bases and the J gene lost 6 bases, with 11 bases spanning the gap. An overlapping HIV-1 Gag peptide pool stimulated these cells at 0.95 to 1 ug/peptide/mL. Responding CD4+ T cells were sorted by upregulation of both CD40 ligand and CD69. Stimulated PBMCs had first been depleted of CD8+ T cells. The immunoSEQ assay was version 4, run in survey mode. The assay was immunoSEQ multiplex PCR, and TCRdb's table has in-frame clones only and misses some. Seen here are over 10,000 clones, 66% observed once, and the top ten hold 6.9%.

The source was CD4+ T cells sorted from PBMCs after approximately 19-hour stimulation, collected from a patient who received antiretroviral therapy. This TCR came from an adult man with HIV who was CMV-seropositive. This chain uses TRBV19 with TRBJ1-2, with D perhaps matching TRBD1 (5 bases). Written as DNA, the CDR3 is TGTGCCAGTAGTATCGAGGGGTTCGATGGCTACACCTTC. As protein: CASSIEGFDGYTF.